This entry concerns a single T cell receptor beta chain. Its cognate antigen has yet to be identified. Per-base quality was not reported, and no clone a single base away is much larger than it. To prepare the library, the immunoSEQ multiplex PCR assay was applied. For TCR sequencing, RNA was extracted from every sample and reverse transcribed into cDNA to serve as template. First-strand cDNA was synthesized with SuperScript III using a 2:1 mix of oligo-dT and random hexamers. A synthetic immune receptor repertoire was used to gauge amplification bias, and whatever bias remained was removed computationally. As for how the authors treated the data: After raw reads were preprocessed to remove errors, the CDR3 was defined following IMGT conventions as running from the conserved cysteine to phenylalanine. Clonality was computed as 1 minus the Shannon entropy, with the entropy normalized by log2 of the number of productive unique TCRs. CD4 or CD8 identity of scalp clones was inferred by cross-referencing scalp TCRbeta sequences with sorted blood CD4 and CD8 repertoires. The clones in this table, taken by TCRdb from immuneACCESS, are in-frame only. Not every clone is retained; where verified, under half of the shortfall comes from an unresolved V gene, and the cause of the rest is unknown. V, J and clone size derive from that table, while D and trimming were established from the DNA sequence. Here the sample has over 110,000 clones; about 47% occur a single time. The top ten constitute roughly 0.99% of the sample.

This record comes from a study of CD8+ T cells in alopecia areata (dated by TCRdb to between 2017 and 2018). About the study as a whole: Treated patients were enrolled in an open-label pilot trial of oral tofacitinib, 5 to 10 mg twice daily, for moderate-to-severe alopecia areata. Scalp clonality was compared among normal scalp (n=4), patchy alopecia areata scalp (n=8), and alopecia totalis/universalis scalp (n=8). RNA was obtained with the PAXgene miRNA kit for fixed scalp, the miRNeasy kit for PBMCs, and the RNeasy kit for mouse skin. Tofacitinib was administered for 6 to 18 months, and 6 months of follow-up off drug were then conducted to assess delayed response and recurrence. In both human patients and the C3H/HeJ mouse model, the study applied high-throughput TCRbeta sequencing to look at T cell clonal expansion in alopecia areata. Biopsies were taken from tofacitinib-treated patients at baseline and again at 4 and 24 weeks into treatment, and several of those patients also had a later scalp biopsy. immunoSEQ multiplex PCR using 35 Vbeta forward primers and 13 Jbeta reverse primers was used to amplify TCRbeta CDR3 regions. On the human side, TCRbeta sequencing was run on scalp tissue and on sorted CD4+ and CD8+ peripheral blood T cells from healthy controls and from alopecia areata patients with either patchy or totalis/universalis disease.

Interpreted using the paper, the time point label stands for: baseline before oral tofacitinib. Lesional scalp punch biopsies and peripheral blood were obtained from alopecia areata patients. PBMCs were separated by density centrifugation and stained for CD3, CD4 and CD8, after which CD4+ and CD8+ T cells were sorted on a FACSAria. Measured from the cysteine to the phenylalanine, the CDR3 is 13 residues long. CDR3 DNA is the only sequence kept; it has 39 bases, read in frame from the first base. At the junction V is shortened by 7 bases and J by 5 bases, with 14 bases in between. CDR1 and CDR2, per the germline V gene (reference sequence), are MNHEY and SMNVEV. The full study reports these points: Unlike mouse skin, where gammadelta T cells dominate, normal human skin contains resident alphabeta T cells that get sequenced too, which complicates analysis of the scalp TCR repertoire. TCR sequences shared between patients were less clear than in mice, possibly partly because of HLA diversity in the patient population. Lesional scalp, especially in alopecia totalis/universalis, showed higher clonality and more expanded CD8+ clones than normal scalp, suggesting antigenic drive.

The receptor chain draws on TRBV27 and TRBJ1-1; TRBD1 is perhaps the D gene, given 6 matching bases. This TCR was recovered from a human donor with alopecia areata. The material sequenced was CD4+ T cells sorted from blood, taken at week 0. The CDR3 reads as follows: CASTNLGGTEAFF. The DNA sequence is TGTGCCAGCACTAATCTAGGGGGAACTGAAGCTTTCTTT.